A single sample gave rise to the 25 T cell receptor beta chains below, sequenced in a study of Ad26.COV2.S vaccination and SARS-CoV-2 variants. Documented treatment: about 20 received Ad26.COV2.S at low or high dose, single or two shots; five or six received placebo; per-sample allocation not given. Specimens were obtained on day 63 following the first vaccine or placebo injection. This table comes from immunoSEQ multiplex PCR, and its TCRdb copy is limited to in-frame clones, with some not included. The sample shows 400,000 to 500,000 clones, over 75% of them seen only once. Sample: peripheral blood, taken in a trial of Ad26.COV2.S vaccine versus placebo. Receptors were obtained from a person between 18 and 60 years old who received the Ad26.COV2.S COVID-19 vaccine or a placebo.

This rearrangement joins TRBV12-3 or TRBV12-4 to TRBJ2-7; unclear D gene. The CDR3 sequence is 12 residues long. V was cut by 3 bases and J by 4 bases, with 7 bases left in between. The CDR3 sequence is CASSFFGYEQYF. In DNA form, the CDR3 reads TGTGCCAGCAGTTTCTTCGGTTACGAGCAGTACTTC.

The gene calls are TRBV7-9 and TRBJ2-2; D remains ambiguous. The CDR3 spans 15 residues. V lost 3 bases and J lost 0, with 8 bases in between. Germline values: CDR1 SEHNR, CDR2 FQNEAQ (reference sequence). DNA for the CDR3: TGTGCCAGCAGCTTTCGGCAAGCGAACACCGGGGAGCTGTTTTTT. It translates to CASSFRQANTGELFF.

The rearrangement joins TRBV30 to TRBJ1-2; no definite D call. The CDR3 spans 17 residues. The germline V gene encodes CDR1 GTSNPN and CDR2 SVGIG (reference sequence). V was clipped by 4 bases and J by 0 bases, with 21 bases between them. This chain's CDR3 is CAWNRAIGTSTNYGYTF. As DNA, the CDR3 is TGTGCCTGGAATAGAGCTATCGGAACAAGTACTAACTATGGCTACACCTTC.

The rearrangement uses TRBV9 and TRBJ2-1; no clear D gene. The ends were cut back, 0 bases at V and 7 bases at J, with 8 bases in the middle. CDR3 size: 13 residues. Germline values: CDR1 SGDLS, CDR2 YYNGEE. DNA for the CDR3: TGTGCCAGCAGCGTAGTTCCCCGAAATGAGCAGTTCTTC. Amino acid sequence: CASSVVPRNEQFF. Variable domain in full (rest from reference TRBV9 and TRBJ2-1): DSGVTQTPKHLITATGQRVTLRCSPRSGDLSVYWYQQSLDQGLQFLIQYYNGEERAKGNILERFSAQQFPDLHSELNLSSLELGDSALYFCASSVVPRNEQFFGPGTRLTVL.

The CDR3 DNA reads as TGTGCCAGCAGCCTTCGACAGGAGCCGACAGTCTATAATTCACCCCTCCACTTT. As protein: CASSLRQEPTVYNSPLHF. J is TRBJ1-6 and V is TRBV7-8; D is perhaps TRBD1 (6 bases). The CDR3 consists of 18 residues. Trimming took 5 bases from V and 3 from J, leaving 20 bases between them. Germline CDR1 and CDR2: SGHVS and FQNEAQ.

This clone has just one count. V and J are TRBV4-1 and TRBJ2-2; D is unresolved. Trimming stripped 5 bases from V and 5 bases from J, with 6 bases between. The CDR3 length is 12 residues. Germline V lookup: CDR1 MGHRA, CDR2 YSYEKL. CDR3 in DNA: TGCGCCAGCAGCTACGGGACCGGGGAGCTGTTTTTT. Its protein product is CASSYGTGELFF.

The chain carries TRBV7-9 and TRBJ2-2; possibly TRBD2 for D (7 bases). Trimming cost V 11 bases and J 0 bases, with 19 bases left between them. Per germline, CDR1 SEHNR and CDR2 FQNEAQ (reference sequence). This CDR3 comprises 16 residues. DNA of the CDR3: TGTGCCGTCCCGCGGGGGCCCTGGACGAACACCGGGGAGCTGTTTTTT. Translated, it gives CAVPRGPWTNTGELFF.

The V gene is TRBV10-3, the J gene TRBJ1-2; D is undetermined. Trimming took 1 base from V and 8 from J, leaving 11 bases between them. CDR1 is ENHRY, CDR2 SYGVKD, per germline. This CDR3 comprises 13 residues. The CDR3 loop is CAISELGRSGYTF. As DNA, the CDR3 is TGTGCCATCAGTGAGTTGGGAAGGAGCGGCTACACCTTC.

The chain joins TRBV19 to TRBJ2-2, with 9 bases aligning to TRBD2. This CDR3 contains 17 residues. The V and J ends lost 6 bases and 1 base, in that order; junction bases with no gene match: 9. Looked up from germline, CDR1 is LNHDA and CDR2 is SQIVND (reference sequence). CDR3 DNA: TGTGCCAGTAGGGCCTTAGCGGGGGCTGTGAACACCGGGGAGCTGTTTTTT. Protein product: CASRALAGAVNTGELFF.

V and J are TRBV7-8 and TRBJ2-7; maybe TRBD1 (6 bases). The CDR3 covers 13 residues. V shed 5 bases and J shed 6 bases, with 14 bases lying between them. Germline CDR1 SGHVS, CDR2 FQNEAQ. The CDR3, as DNA: TGTGCCAGCAGCGCGTCTACAGGGTTCGAGCAGTACTTC. Its translation is CASSASTGFEQYF.

This chain uses TRBV3-1 (or the pseudogene TRBV3-2) with TRBJ1-2; D is perhaps TRBD1 (6 bases). Germline V gene lookup returns CDR1 LGHDT and CDR2 YNNKEL (reference sequence). CDR3 length: 15 residues. Deletions cut 4 bases from V and 8 bases from J, with 20 bases between. The CDR3 sequence: CASSRGSRGSHGYTF. DNA of the CDR3: TGTGCCAGCAGCCGAGGGTCCAGGGGCTCTCACGGCTACACCTTC.

V and J are TRBV19 and TRBJ2-3, with no clear D. The length of the CDR3 is 13 residues. V shed 7 bases and J shed 0 bases, with 8 bases lying between them. The germline V gene encodes CDR1 LNHDA and CDR2 SQIVND (reference sequence). In nucleotides, the CDR3 is TGTGCCAGTAAGGCCAGTAGCACAGATACGCAGTATTTT. This codes for CASKASSTDTQYF.

About this clone: The identical CDR3 is also encoded by other nucleotide sequences in the sample. The CDR3: CASRTGNQPQHF. As DNA, the CDR3 is TGTGCCAGTCGGACAGGTAATCAGCCCCAGCATTTT. This chain uses TRBV19 with TRBJ1-5, with TRBD1 matching 7 bases. V lost 8 bases to trimming and J lost 4 bases; unmatched junction nucleotides: 2. Looked up from germline, CDR1 is LNHDA and CDR2 is SQIVND (reference sequence). The CDR3 is 12 residues long.

The chain has TRBV4-1 and TRBJ2-7; TRBD1 matches 9 bases. Losses at the gene ends were 2 bases for V and 4 bases for J; bases not matched to a gene: 9. CDR3 length: 16 amino acids. Germline V CDR1 and CDR2: MGHRA, YSYEKL. The CDR3 DNA follows: TGCGCCAGCAGCCAAAAAGCCGGGACAGGGAGGTACGAGCAGTACTTC. The encoded protein is CASSQKAGTGRYEQYF.

The V gene is TRBV7-9, the J gene TRBJ2-1, with 8 bases identical to TRBD1. J was trimmed by 7 bases and V by 5 bases; bases with no gene match: 7. Germline V CDR1 and CDR2: SEHNR, FQNEAQ (reference sequence). There are 14 residues in the CDR3. CDR3 nucleotides: TGTGCCAGCAGCACGTGGACAGGGAGGAATGAGCAGTTCTTC. It yields the protein CASSTWTGRNEQFF.

The rearrangement links TRBV10-3 to TRBJ2-7; no firm D call. V dropped 0 bases and J dropped 6 bases, with 9 bases sitting between them. The CDR3 spans 13 residues. In germline, CDR1 is ENHRY, CDR2 SYGVKD. The CDR3 protein is CAISESGSREQYF. The CDR3 DNA is TGTGCCATCAGTGAGTCTGGCAGCCGCGAGCAGTACTTC.

The rearrangement links TRBV28 to TRBJ2-5; D is uncertain. V gave up 2 bases and J gave up 2 bases, with 12 bases separating them. Germline assignment: CDR1 MDHEN and CDR2 SYDVKM. The CDR3 is 15 amino acids. The CDR3 loop is CASSLSGVRQETQYF. The CDR3 DNA follows: TGTGCCAGCAGTTTAAGTGGGGTGAGACAAGAGACCCAGTACTTC. Using reference TRBV28 and TRBJ2-5 for the parts outside the CDR3, the full variable domain is DVKVTQSSRYLVKRTGEKVFLECVQDMDHENMFWYRQDPGLGLRLIYFSYDVKMKEKGDIPEGYSVSREKKERFSLILESASTNQTSMYLCASSLSGVRQETQYFGPGTRLLVL.

This sequence joins TRBV19 and TRBJ2-3; D gene uncertain. V was cut by 6 bases and J by 1 base, with 11 bases left in between. This CDR3 spans 14 amino acids. From germline, CDR1 is LNHDA and CDR2 SQIVND (reference sequence). The CDR3 nucleotides are TGTGCCAGTAGCCATGGGGTCGGCACAGATACGCAGTATTTT. As protein: CASSHGVGTDTQYF.

The gene calls are TRBV5-1 and TRBJ2-3; no reliable D call. The length of the CDR3 is 12 residues. V was trimmed by 0 bases and J by 6 bases, leaving 5 bases between them. The germline V gene encodes CDR1 SGHRS and CDR2 YFSETQ. The CDR3 protein is CASSLGVDTQYF. The DNA of the CDR3 is TGCGCCAGCAGCTTGGGGGTGGATACGCAGTATTTT. The complete variable domain, with remaining parts taken from reference TRBV5-1 and TRBJ2-3, reads KAGVTQTPRYLIKTRGQQVTLSCSPISGHRSVSWYQQTPGQGLQFLFEYFSETQRNKGNFPGRFSGRQFSNSRSEMNVSTLELGDSALYLCASSLGVDTQYFGPGTRLTVL.

This clone was recorded once. CDR3 sequence (DNA): TGCGCCAGCAGCACAACAGCAAACACTGAAGCTTTCTTT. Its protein is CASSTTANTEAFF. The chain is built from TRBV5-1 and TRBJ1-1; D is undetermined. V dropped 4 bases and J dropped 2 bases, with 9 bases sitting between them. The CDR3 totals 13 residues. CDR1 is SGHRS, CDR2 YFSETQ, per germline.

The chain combines TRBV5-1 with TRBJ2-7; 7 positions match TRBD1. J gave up 3 bases and V 2 bases, and 5 bases lay outside the gene matches. The CDR3 is 14 residues long. Germline values: CDR1 SGHRS, CDR2 YFSETQ. The CDR3, as DNA: TGCGCCAGCAGCTTCCCGGGACAGTTCTACGAGCAGTACTTC. Protein product: CASSFPGQFYEQYF.

V is TRBV5-1 and J is TRBJ2-7; D is ambiguous. CDR1 SGHRS and CDR2 YFSETQ come from the germline V gene. The CDR3 loop spans 13 amino acids. V was pared by 0 bases and J by 0 bases, with 4 bases between. CDR3 DNA: TGCGCCAGCAGCTTGGGGAGCTCCTACGAGCAGTACTTC. Translation: CASSLGSSYEQYF.

The V call is TRBV5-1, the J call TRBJ2-1; 10 bases match TRBD2. V dropped 4 bases and J dropped 16; count of bases not matched to a gene: 17. Germline V CDR1 and CDR2: SGHRS, YFSETQ. This CDR3 contains 15 residues. CDR3 in DNA: TGCGCCAGCAGCGGAAGCGGGGGGGCCTCCCTCATTCGCTTCTTC. This gives the protein CASSGSGGASLIRFF.

Details on this clone: A much larger clone lies one base from this, so it may be a read error. The CDR3 coding sequence is TGTGCCAGCAGTCCCGGGACAGGGAATTCACCCCTCCACTTT. Protein sequence: CASSPGTGNSPLHF. This chain joins TRBV2 and TRBJ1-6; 9 bases align to TRBD1. Losses at the gene ends were 5 bases for V and 7 bases for J; bases not matched to a gene: 3. Germline loops: CDR1 SNHLY, CDR2 FYNNEI. The CDR3 has 14 amino acids.

V gene TRBV3-1 (or the pseudogene TRBV3-2) combines with J gene TRBJ1-5; tentative D call: TRBD1 (5 bases). Trimming left V 8 bases short and J 0 bases short, with 14 bases between. The germline V gene encodes CDR1 LGHDT and CDR2 YNNKEL (reference sequence). The CDR3 spans 15 residues. The CDR3 DNA sequence: TGTGCCAGCCATGCAGGGCCAAATAGCAATCAGCCCCAGCATTTT. Protein: CASHAGPNSNQPQHF.